These 12 T cell receptor beta chains came from one sample sequenced in a study of Tregs in tolerant kidney transplant recipients. CFSE-labeled recipient PBMCs were cultured around six days with irradiated graft donor PBMCs, then FACS-sorted. Their recognized antigens are unknown. The method was immunoSEQ multiplex PCR; TCRdb's version includes in-frame clones alone and lacks a portion of them. The repertoire includes several thousand clones, about 32% of them detected once, and 5% to 6% sits in the top ten. Sample: CD8+ T cells from blood cultured with allogeneic cells, taken before the transplant. The receptor source for this set is a human patient who received a combined kidney and bone marrow transplant.

V gene TRBV7-9 combines with J gene TRBJ2-3; 12 bases are shared with TRBD2. CDR3 size: 14 residues. CDR1 is SEHNR, CDR2 FQNEAQ, per germline (reference sequence). V lost 8 bases to trimming and J lost 6 bases; unmatched junction nucleotides: 6. Written as DNA, the CDR3 is TGTGCCAGCGGCCGACTAGCGGGGGCGGATACGCAGTATTTT. Its translation: CASGRLAGADTQYF.

This clone occurred a few times. V usage is TRBV7-2 and J usage is TRBJ1-5; D gene uncertain. The germline gives CDR1 SGHTA, CDR2 FQGNSA. V was cut by 3 bases and J by 4 bases, with 7 bases left in between. CDR3 length: 13 residues. CDR3 sequence reads: CASSFEGNQPQHF. The CDR3 DNA reads as TGTGCCAGCAGCTTCGAGGGTAATCAGCCCCAGCATTTT. The full variable domain, rest sourced from reference TRBV7-2 and TRBJ1-5, is GAGVSQSPSNKVTEKGKDVELRCDPISGHTALYWYRQSLGQGLEFLIYFQGNSAPDKSGLPSDRFSAERTGGSVSTLTIQRTQQEDSAVYLCASSFEGNQPQHFGDGTRLSIL.

This chain joins TRBV5-4 and TRBJ1-2; D gene ambiguous. CDR3 length: 16 amino acids. V lost 4 bases and J 7 bases, leaving 23 bases between the germline ends. CDR1 and CDR2 (germline): SGHNT, YYREEE (reference sequence). The CDR3 loop reads CASSPPLFTIEGGYTF. In DNA form, the CDR3 reads TGTGCCAGCAGCCCCCCGCTGTTCACAATTGAGGGTGGCTACACCTTC.

The V gene is TRBV7-8, the J gene TRBJ1-1; 10 nucleotides match TRBD1. Losses at the gene ends were 4 bases for V and 3 bases for J; bases not matched to a gene: 8. In germline, CDR1 is SGHVS, CDR2 FQNEAQ. The CDR3 has 16 amino acids. The CDR3 loop reads CASSSRDRGQYTEAFF. The CDR3 region has the DNA TGTGCCAGCAGCTCCCGGGACAGGGGTCAGTACACTGAAGCTTTCTTT. The whole variable domain, filled in from reference TRBV7-8 and TRBJ1-1, reads GAGVSQSPRYKVAKRGQDVALRCDPISGHVSLFWYQQALGQGPEFLTYFQNEAQLDKSGLPSDRFFAERPEGSVSTLKIQRTQQEDSAVYLCASSSRDRGQYTEAFFGQGTRLTVV.

The chain carries TRBV5-1 and TRBJ2-3, with D possibly being TRBD2 (6 bases). CDR1 is SGHRS, CDR2 YFSETQ, per germline. Trimming stripped 4 bases from V and 2 bases from J, with 17 bases between. This CDR3 is built from 16 residues. The DNA of the CDR3 is TGCGCCAGCAGCCCCCGGTATAGCGGATTCACAGATACGCAGTATTTT. Protein: CASSPRYSGFTDTQYF.

On this clone itself: This same CDR3 is encoded by further DNA sequences in the sample. This chain links TRBV27 with TRBJ2-1, with 12 bases lining up with TRBD2. The V and J ends lost 6 bases and 9 bases, in that order; junction bases with no gene match: 12. Germline V gives CDR1 MNHEY, CDR2 SMNVEV (reference sequence). This CDR3 has 16 residues. The CDR3 loop reads CASSLLLAGGPVEQFF. CDR3 bases: TGTGCCAGCAGCCTACTCCTAGCGGGAGGGCCCGTTGAGCAGTTCTTC.

V and J are TRBV11-2 and TRBJ2-1; 10 bases align to TRBD2. V lost 3 bases, J lost 8 bases, and 10 bases stayed unmatched. Germline CDR1 and CDR2: SGHAT and FQNNGV. The length of the CDR3 is 16 residues. CDR3 bases: TGTGCCAGCAGCTTGAACCCGGGACTAGCGTACGATGAGCAGTTCTTC. The encoded protein is CASSLNPGLAYDEQFF.

The genes are TRBV27 and TRBJ2-7; D is possibly TRBD2 (6 bases). The ends were cut back, 3 bases at V and 3 bases at J, with 15 bases in the middle. Germline loops: CDR1 MNHEY, CDR2 SMNVEV (reference sequence). This CDR3 has 15 amino acids. The CDR3 nucleotides are TGTGCCAGCAGTTTCGGAGGGCAGGGTTTCTACGAGCAGTACTTC. Translating gives CASSFGGQGFYEQYF.

The chain employs TRBV19 and TRBJ1-5; unclear D gene. Germline V gene data show CDR1 as LNHDA and CDR2 as SQIVND (reference sequence). Trimming shortened V by 5 bases and J by 3 bases, and 17 bases separated the two germline ends. The CDR3 runs 16 residues. The CDR3: CASSLPDSLSNQPQHF. The CDR3, as DNA: TGTGCCAGTAGTCTTCCGGATAGCCTTTCCAATCAGCCCCAGCATTTT.

This clone occurred a few times. This chain links TRBV12-5 with TRBJ1-1, with D possibly matching TRBD1 (5 bases). Germline assignment: CDR1 LGHNT and CDR2 FRNRAP. This CDR3 is 15 amino acids long. Trimming cost V 0 bases and J 2 bases, with 10 bases left between them. CDR3 nucleotides: TGTGCTAGTGGTTTGGTAGTAGGGGTCAACACTGAAGCTTTCTTT. This gives the protein CASGLVVGVNTEAFF.

This clone was recorded a few times. The genes are TRBV29-1 and TRBJ2-7; possibly TRBD1 for D (5 bases). Germline loops: CDR1 SQVTM, CDR2 ANQGSEA. This CDR3 comprises 12 residues. V gave up 6 bases and J gave up 0 bases, with 9 bases separating them. CDR3 DNA: TGCAGCGTACTCGGACACTCCTACGAGCAGTACTTC. It encodes CSVLGHSYEQYF.

V usage is TRBV18 and J usage is TRBJ2-1, with TRBD2 matching 7 bases. Germline V gives CDR1 KGHSH, CDR2 LQKENI. This CDR3 has 15 residues. V shed 4 bases and J 4 bases; nucleotides not matched to a gene: 7. For the CDR3, the DNA is TGTGCCAGCTCACTACGGGAGGACCCATACAATGAGCAGTTCTTC. It codes for CASSLREDPYNEQFF.